The rows below give T cell receptor beta chains drawn from one sample of a study of blood T cell repertoires in COVID-19. The method was immunoSEQ multiplex PCR; TCRdb's version includes in-frame clones alone and lacks a portion of them. The sample lists a few hundred thousand clones; about 87% were seen once. Sequenced input: PBMCs or T cells enriched from blood (not recorded which). The source is a woman in her forties or fifties who had recovered from COVID-19. Each CDR3 is given with its conserved first and last residue. Each record gives: V gene, J gene, D gene, clone size, CDR3 DNA, CDR3 protein. A D gene is named only where the DNA matches it firmly. Some rows have no size entry. The others give once, few or many, or a class for an expanded clone.

v_call: TRBV28
j_call: TRBJ2-7
d_call: -
clone_size: -
cdr3_nt: TGTGCCAGCAGTTTTGACAGAGACTACGAGCAGTACTTC
cdr3_aa: CASSFDRDYEQYF

v_call: TRBV10-2
j_call: TRBJ2-7
d_call: -
clone_size: -
cdr3_nt: TGCGCCAGCAGTGATAACGGGTTTCTAGGGCAGTACTTC
cdr3_aa: CASSDNGFLGQYF

v_call: TRBV28
j_call: TRBJ1-4
d_call: -
clone_size: -
cdr3_nt: TGTGCCAGCAGTTTTCTATTTCGGACAGTTACTAATCCCCTCCATTTT
cdr3_aa: CASSFLFRTVTNPLHF

v_call: TRBV24-1
j_call: TRBJ1-4
d_call: TRBD1
clone_size: -
cdr3_nt: TGTGCCACCAGTGAACCAACCAATGACAGGGATGAGCGTGAAAAACTGTTTTTT
cdr3_aa: CATSEPTNDRDEREKLFF

v_call: TRBV28
j_call: TRBJ2-1
d_call: TRBD2
clone_size: -
cdr3_nt: TGTGCCAGCAGCCGAGCGGGAGGGGGCAATGAGCAGTTCTTC
cdr3_aa: CASSRAGGGNEQFF

v_call: TRBV5-6
j_call: TRBJ2-1
d_call: -
clone_size: -
cdr3_nt: TGTGCCAGCAGCTTGGAGTTAGCGGCCAATGAGCAGTTCTTC
cdr3_aa: CASSLELAANEQFF

v_call: TRBV20-1
j_call: TRBJ2-4
d_call: TRBD2
clone_size: -
cdr3_nt: TGCAGTGCTAGTAAGCGGGAGGGTCTAGCCAAAAACATTCAGTACTTC
cdr3_aa: CSASKREGLAKNIQYF

v_call: TRBV18
j_call: TRBJ1-4
d_call: -
clone_size: -
cdr3_nt: TGTGCCAGCTCACCGCCTGGGGCAGCAAGAAATGAAAAACTGTTTTTT
cdr3_aa: CASSPPGAARNEKLFF

v_call: TRBV20-1
j_call: TRBJ2-5
d_call: TRBD2
clone_size: -
cdr3_nt: TGCAGTGCTCTAGCGGGAGTGGGCCAGTACTTC
cdr3_aa: CSALAGVGQYF

v_call: TRBV6-5
j_call: TRBJ2-1
d_call: -
clone_size: once
cdr3_nt: TGTGCCAGCATGCGAGGTGAGCAGTTCTTC
cdr3_aa: CASMRGEQFF

v_call: TRBV27
j_call: TRBJ2-7
d_call: TRBD2
clone_size: -
cdr3_nt: TGTGCCAGCAGTCGAAGGGGGACTAGCTTGGACGAGCAGTACTTC
cdr3_aa: CASSRRGTSLDEQYF

v_call: TRBV5-6
j_call: TRBJ1-5
d_call: -
clone_size: -
cdr3_nt: TGTGCCAGCAGCTTGAGAGCAGGCCCCCAGCCCCAGCATTTT
cdr3_aa: CASSLRAGPQPQHF

v_call: TRBV28
j_call: TRBJ2-4
d_call: TRBD1
clone_size: -
cdr3_nt: TGTGCCAGCAGCTACAGGGACAGGGAGGCTAACATTCAGTACTTC
cdr3_aa: CASSYRDREANIQYF

v_call: TRBV7-2
j_call: TRBJ1-3
d_call: -
clone_size: once
cdr3_nt: TGTGCCAGCAGCACAACAGGGAGCTCTGGAAACACCATATATTTT
cdr3_aa: CASSTTGSSGNTIYF

v_call: TRBV7-7
j_call: TRBJ2-3
d_call: -
clone_size: -
cdr3_nt: TGTGCTAGCAGCCCGGGGACTCCCGCAGATACGCAGTATTTT
cdr3_aa: CASSPGTPADTQYF

v_call: TRBV28
j_call: TRBJ1-4
d_call: -
clone_size: -
cdr3_nt: TGTGCCAGCAGTCCCGGGGGGGCTAATGAAAAACTGTTTTTT
cdr3_aa: CASSPGGANEKLFF

v_call: TRBV3-1/TRBV3-2
j_call: TRBJ2-1
d_call: TRBD1
clone_size: -
cdr3_nt: TGTGCCAGCAGCCAAGTCCAACAGGGGGCGATTAATGGGCAGTTCTTC
cdr3_aa: CASSQVQQGAINGQFF

v_call: TRBV28
j_call: TRBJ2-7
d_call: TRBD2
clone_size: once
cdr3_nt: TGTGCCAGCAGTTGGACTAGCGGGTTCACCTACGAGCAGTACTTC
cdr3_aa: CASSWTSGFTYEQYF

v_call: TRBV30
j_call: TRBJ2-7
d_call: -
clone_size: few
cdr3_nt: TGTGCCTGGAAAGACAGCTCCTACGAGCAGTACTTC
cdr3_aa: CAWKDSSYEQYF

v_call: TRBV28
j_call: TRBJ1-2
d_call: TRBD1
clone_size: -
cdr3_nt: TGTGCCAGCGCGATGGTAGGGGGCGCGAAGGGCTACACCTTC
cdr3_aa: CASAMVGGAKGYTF

v_call: TRBV9
j_call: TRBJ1-2
d_call: -
clone_size: few
cdr3_nt: TGTGCCAGCAGCCCCACAGGGCAGACTAACTATGGCTACACCTTC
cdr3_aa: CASSPTGQTNYGYTF

v_call: TRBV29-1
j_call: TRBJ2-1
d_call: -
clone_size: -
cdr3_nt: TGCAGCGTAGCCCCCCTCGCGGGGCCCACCGGTTATGAGCAGTTCTTC
cdr3_aa: CSVAPLAGPTGYEQFF

v_call: TRBV18
j_call: TRBJ1-1
d_call: -
clone_size: -
cdr3_nt: TGTGCCAGCTCACCAGGCAGGGAAATGAACACTGAAGCTTTCTTT
cdr3_aa: CASSPGREMNTEAFF

v_call: TRBV12-3/TRBV12-4
j_call: TRBJ2-1
d_call: -
clone_size: -
cdr3_nt: TGTGCCAGCAGACGGGGGACTGACAATGAGCAGTTCTTC
cdr3_aa: CASRRGTDNEQFF

v_call: TRBV5-1
j_call: TRBJ1-1
d_call: TRBD1
clone_size: -
cdr3_nt: TGCGCCAGCAGCTTCGGACAGGGTTCCACTGAAGCTTTCTTT
cdr3_aa: CASSFGQGSTEAFF

v_call: TRBV4-1
j_call: TRBJ1-2
d_call: -
clone_size: -
cdr3_nt: TGCGCCAGCAGCCAAGCCGCGGGAGGGGTTGGCTACACCTTC
cdr3_aa: CASSQAAGGVGYTF

v_call: TRBV7-3
j_call: TRBJ2-2
d_call: -
clone_size: -
cdr3_nt: TGTGCCAGCAGCTCCACCGGACAGAGCTCCGGGGAGCTGTTTTTT
cdr3_aa: CASSSTGQSSGELFF

v_call: TRBV28
j_call: TRBJ1-1
d_call: -
clone_size: -
cdr3_nt: TGTGCCAGCAGTTCTGGGCTGGCTGAAGCTTTCTTT
cdr3_aa: CASSSGLAEAFF

v_call: TRBV27
j_call: TRBJ2-7
d_call: -
clone_size: -
cdr3_nt: TGTGCCAGCAGGTTCGGACAGAACTACGAGCAGTACTTC
cdr3_aa: CASRFGQNYEQYF

v_call: TRBV19
j_call: TRBJ1-1
d_call: -
clone_size: -
cdr3_nt: TGTGCCAGTAGTATACCCCCCGGGAGGAACGCTTTCTTT
cdr3_aa: CASSIPPGRNAFF

v_call: TRBV29-1
j_call: TRBJ2-7
d_call: TRBD2
clone_size: many
cdr3_nt: TGCAGCGTTGAAGATCGTGCTAGCGGGAGGCGCGAGCAGTACTTC
cdr3_aa: CSVEDRASGRREQYF

v_call: TRBV27
j_call: TRBJ2-3
d_call: -
clone_size: -
cdr3_nt: TGTGCCAGCAGTTCTAGGGGGTGGGATACGCAGTATTTT
cdr3_aa: CASSSRGWDTQYF